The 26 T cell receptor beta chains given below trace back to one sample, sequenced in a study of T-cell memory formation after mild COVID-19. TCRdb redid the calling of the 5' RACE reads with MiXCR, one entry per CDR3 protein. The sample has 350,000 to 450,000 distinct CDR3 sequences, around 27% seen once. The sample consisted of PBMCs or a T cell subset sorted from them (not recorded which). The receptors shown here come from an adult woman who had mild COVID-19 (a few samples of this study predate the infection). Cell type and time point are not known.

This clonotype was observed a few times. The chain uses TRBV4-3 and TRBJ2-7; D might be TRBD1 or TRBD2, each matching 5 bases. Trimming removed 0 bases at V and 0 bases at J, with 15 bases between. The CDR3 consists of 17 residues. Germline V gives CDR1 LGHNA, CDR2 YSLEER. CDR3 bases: TGCGCCAGCAGCCAAGATTGGGGACGGATTAGCTCCTACGAGCAGTACTTC. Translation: CASSQDWGRISSYEQYF.

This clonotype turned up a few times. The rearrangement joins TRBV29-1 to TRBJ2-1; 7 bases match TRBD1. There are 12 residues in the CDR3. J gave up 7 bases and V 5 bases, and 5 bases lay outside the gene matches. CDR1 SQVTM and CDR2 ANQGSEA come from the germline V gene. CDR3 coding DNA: TGCAGCGTTCCGGGACAGATAAATGAGCAGTTCTTC. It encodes CSVPGQINEQFF.

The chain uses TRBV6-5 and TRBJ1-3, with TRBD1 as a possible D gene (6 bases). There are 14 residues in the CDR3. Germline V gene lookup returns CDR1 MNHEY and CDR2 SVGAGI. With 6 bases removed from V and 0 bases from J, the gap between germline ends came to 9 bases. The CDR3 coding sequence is TGTGCCAGCAGGCGGGACAACTCTGGAAACACCATATATTTT. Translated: CASRRDNSGNTIYF.

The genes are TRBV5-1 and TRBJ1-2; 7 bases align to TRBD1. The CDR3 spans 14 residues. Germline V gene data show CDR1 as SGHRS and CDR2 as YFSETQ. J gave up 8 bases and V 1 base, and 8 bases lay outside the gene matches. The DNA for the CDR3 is TGCGCCAGCAGCTTGATGGGACAGCATTCAGGCTACACCTTC. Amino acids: CASSLMGQHSGYTF.

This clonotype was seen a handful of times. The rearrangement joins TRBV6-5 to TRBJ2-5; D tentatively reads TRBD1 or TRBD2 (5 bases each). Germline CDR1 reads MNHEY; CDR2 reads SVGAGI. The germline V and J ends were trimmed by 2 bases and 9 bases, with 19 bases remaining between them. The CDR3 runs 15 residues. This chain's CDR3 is CASSYTGRTKSAQYF. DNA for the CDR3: TGTGCCAGCAGTTACACGGGACGGACCAAGTCGGCCCAGTACTTC.

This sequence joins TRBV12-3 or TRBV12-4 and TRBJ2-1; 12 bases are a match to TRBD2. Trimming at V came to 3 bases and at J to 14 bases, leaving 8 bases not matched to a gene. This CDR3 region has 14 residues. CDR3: CASSLSSGGAQEFF. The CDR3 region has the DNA TGTGCCAGCAGTTTGTCTAGCGGGGGGGCCCAGGAGTTCTTC.

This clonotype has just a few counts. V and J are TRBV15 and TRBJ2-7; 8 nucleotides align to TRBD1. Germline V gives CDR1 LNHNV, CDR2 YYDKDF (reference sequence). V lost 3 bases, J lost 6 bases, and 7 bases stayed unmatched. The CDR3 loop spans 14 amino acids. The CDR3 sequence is CATSRGQARGEQYF. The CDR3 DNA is TGTGCCACCAGCAGGGGACAGGCACGGGGCGAGCAGTACTTC.

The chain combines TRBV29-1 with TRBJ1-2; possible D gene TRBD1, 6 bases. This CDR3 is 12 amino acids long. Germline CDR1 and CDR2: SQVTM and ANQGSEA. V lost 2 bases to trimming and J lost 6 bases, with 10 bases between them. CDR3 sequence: CSVETGKDGYTF. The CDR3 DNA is TGCAGCGTTGAAACAGGGAAAGATGGCTACACCTTC.

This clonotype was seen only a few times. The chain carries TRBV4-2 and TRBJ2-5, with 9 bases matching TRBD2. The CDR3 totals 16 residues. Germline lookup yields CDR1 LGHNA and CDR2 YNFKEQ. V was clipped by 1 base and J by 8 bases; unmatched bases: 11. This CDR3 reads CASSQVGLAYSGTQYF. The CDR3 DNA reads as TGTGCCAGCAGCCAAGTGGGACTAGCCTACTCAGGAACCCAGTACTTC.

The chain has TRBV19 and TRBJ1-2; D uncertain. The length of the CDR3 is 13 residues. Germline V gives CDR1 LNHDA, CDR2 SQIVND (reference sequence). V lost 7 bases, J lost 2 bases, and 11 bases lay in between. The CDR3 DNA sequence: TGTGCCAGTACCAATACAGCGAACTATGGCTACACCTTC. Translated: CASTNTANYGYTF.

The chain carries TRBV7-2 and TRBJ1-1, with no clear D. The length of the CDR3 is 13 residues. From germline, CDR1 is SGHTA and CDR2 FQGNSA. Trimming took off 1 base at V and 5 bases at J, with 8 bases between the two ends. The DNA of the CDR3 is TGTGCCAGCAGCTTAGATGTAAGGACTGAAGCTTTCTTT. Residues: CASSLDVRTEAFF.

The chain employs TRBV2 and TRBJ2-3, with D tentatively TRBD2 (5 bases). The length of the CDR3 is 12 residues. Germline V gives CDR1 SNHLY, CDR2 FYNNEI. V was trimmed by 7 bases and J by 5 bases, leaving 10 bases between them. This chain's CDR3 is CASTRVGDTQYF. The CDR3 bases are TGTGCCAGCACGAGGGTGGGAGATACGCAGTATTTT.

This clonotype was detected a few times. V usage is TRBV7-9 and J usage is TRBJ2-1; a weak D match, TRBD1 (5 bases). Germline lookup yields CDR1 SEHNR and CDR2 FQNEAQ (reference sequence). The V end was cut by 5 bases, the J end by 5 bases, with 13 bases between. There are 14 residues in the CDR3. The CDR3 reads CASSGRTPNNEQFF. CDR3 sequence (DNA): TGTGCCAGCAGCGGCCGGACACCGAACAATGAGCAGTTCTTC.

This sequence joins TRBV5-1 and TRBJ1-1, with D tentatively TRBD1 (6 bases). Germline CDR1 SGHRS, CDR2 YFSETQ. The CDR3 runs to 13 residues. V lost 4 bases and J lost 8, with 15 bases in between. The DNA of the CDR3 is TGCGCCAGCAGCCAGTCTGGACAGACAGAAGCTTTCTTT. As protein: CASSQSGQTEAFF.

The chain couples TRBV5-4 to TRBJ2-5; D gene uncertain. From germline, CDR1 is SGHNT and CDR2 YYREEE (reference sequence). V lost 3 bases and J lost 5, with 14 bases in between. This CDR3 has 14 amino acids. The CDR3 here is CASSSGPGKETQYF. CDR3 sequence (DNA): TGTGCCAGCAGCTCAGGACCTGGGAAGGAGACCCAGTACTTC.

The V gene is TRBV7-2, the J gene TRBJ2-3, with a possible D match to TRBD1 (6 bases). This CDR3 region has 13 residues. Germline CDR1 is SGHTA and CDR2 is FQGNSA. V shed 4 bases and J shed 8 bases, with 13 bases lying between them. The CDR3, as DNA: TGTGCCAGCAGCTCGGAGCCCAGGGGTACGCAGTATTTT. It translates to CASSSEPRGTQYF.

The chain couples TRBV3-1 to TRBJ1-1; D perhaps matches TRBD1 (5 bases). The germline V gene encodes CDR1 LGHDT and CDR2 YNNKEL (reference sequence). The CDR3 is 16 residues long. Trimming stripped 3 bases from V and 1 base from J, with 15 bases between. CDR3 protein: CASSHPIQTANTEAFF. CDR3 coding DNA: TGTGCCAGCAGCCACCCCATCCAGACAGCGAACACTGAAGCTTTCTTT. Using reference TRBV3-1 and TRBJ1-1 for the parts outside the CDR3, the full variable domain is DTAVSQTPKYLVTQMGNDKSIKCEQNLGHDTMYWYKQDSKKFLKIMFSYNNKELIINETVPNRFSPKSPDKAHLNLHINSLELGDSAVYFCASSHPIQTANTEAFFGQGTRLTVV.

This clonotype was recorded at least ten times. CDR3 sequence reads: CSVEAGTGEETQYF. The CDR3 DNA reads as TGCAGCGTTGAAGCAGGAACGGGTGAAGAGACCCAGTACTTC. This sequence joins TRBV29-1 and TRBJ2-5; unclear D gene. Germline V gene sequence: CDR1 SQVTM, CDR2 ANQGSEA. The CDR3 covers 14 residues. V was pared by 1 base and J by 3 bases, with 12 bases between.

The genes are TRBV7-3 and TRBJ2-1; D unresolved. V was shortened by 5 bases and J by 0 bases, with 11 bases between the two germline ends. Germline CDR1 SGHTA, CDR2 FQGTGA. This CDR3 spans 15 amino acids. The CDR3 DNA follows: TGTGCCAGCAGCCGCGGATTGAGCTCCTACAATGAGCAGTTCTTC. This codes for CASSRGLSSYNEQFF.

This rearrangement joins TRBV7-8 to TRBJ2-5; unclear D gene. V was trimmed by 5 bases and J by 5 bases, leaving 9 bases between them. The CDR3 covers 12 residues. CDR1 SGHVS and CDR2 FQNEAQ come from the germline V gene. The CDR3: CASSPSRETQYF. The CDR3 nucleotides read TGTGCCAGCAGCCCATCCCGGGAGACCCAGTACTTC.

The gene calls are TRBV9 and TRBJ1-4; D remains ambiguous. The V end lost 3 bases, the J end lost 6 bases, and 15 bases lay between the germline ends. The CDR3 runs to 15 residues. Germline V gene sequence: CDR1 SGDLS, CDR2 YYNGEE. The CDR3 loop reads CASSAAAGVDEKLFF. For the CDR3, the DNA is TGTGCCAGCAGCGCCGCAGCCGGGGTCGATGAAAAACTGTTTTTT.

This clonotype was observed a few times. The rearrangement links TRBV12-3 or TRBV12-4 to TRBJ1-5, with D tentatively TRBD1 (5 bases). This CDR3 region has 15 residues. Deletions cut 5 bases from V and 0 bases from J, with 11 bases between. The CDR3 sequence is CASSAWGSSNQPQHF. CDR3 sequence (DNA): TGTGCCAGCAGTGCGTGGGGGAGTAGCAATCAGCCCCAGCATTTT.

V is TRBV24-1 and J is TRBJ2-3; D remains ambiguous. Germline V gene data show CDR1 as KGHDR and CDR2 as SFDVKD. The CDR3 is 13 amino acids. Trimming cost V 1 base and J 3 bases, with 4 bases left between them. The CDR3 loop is CATSDFLTDTQYF. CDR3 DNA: TGTGCCACCAGTGATTTTTTGACAGATACGCAGTATTTT.

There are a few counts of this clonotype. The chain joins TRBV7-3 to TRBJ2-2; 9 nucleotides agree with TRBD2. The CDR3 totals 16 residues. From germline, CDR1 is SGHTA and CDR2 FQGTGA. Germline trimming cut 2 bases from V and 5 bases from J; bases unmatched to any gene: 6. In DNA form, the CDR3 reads TGTGCCAGCAGCTTACAGCCAGCGGGGGGTACCGGGGAGCTGTTTTTT. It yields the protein CASSLQPAGGTGELFF. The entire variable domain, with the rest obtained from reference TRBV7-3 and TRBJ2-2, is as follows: GAGVSQTPSNKVTEKGKYVELRCDPISGHTALYWYRQSLGQGPEFLIYFQGTGAADDSGLPNDRFFAVRPEGSVSTLKIQRTERGDSAVYLCASSLQPAGGTGELFFGEGSRLTVL.

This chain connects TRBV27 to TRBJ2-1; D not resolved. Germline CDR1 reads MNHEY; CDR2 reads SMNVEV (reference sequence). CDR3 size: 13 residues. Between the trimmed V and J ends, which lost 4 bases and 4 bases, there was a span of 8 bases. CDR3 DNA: TGTGCCAGCAGTTCTCATGTGTACAATGAGCAGTTCTTC. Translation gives CASSSHVYNEQFF.

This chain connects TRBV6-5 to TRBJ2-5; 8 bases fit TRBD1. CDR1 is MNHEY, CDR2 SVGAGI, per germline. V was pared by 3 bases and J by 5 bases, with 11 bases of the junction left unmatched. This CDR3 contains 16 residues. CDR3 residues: CASSYGRPGGVETQYF. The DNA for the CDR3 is TGTGCCAGCAGTTATGGTCGACCAGGGGGCGTGGAGACCCAGTACTTC.